These 30 T cell receptor beta chains originate from one sample sequenced in a study. TCRdb processed the 5' RACE reads anew with MiXCR; each CDR3 protein has one entry. Here the sample spans tens of thousands of distinct CDR3 sequences, around a quarter being singletons. The sequenced material came from naive CD4+ T cells sorted from blood. This sample's subset: naive CD4+ T cells, CD4+CD45RA+CD25-. The receptors shown here come from a female donor with breast cancer.

This clonotype was picked up a small number of times. The CDR3 region has the DNA TGTGCCTGGTGTTCCAGGGGCGTGTCGGCTACAGATACGCAGTATTTT. Translating it yields CAWCSRGVSATDTQYF. The rearrangement links TRBV30 to TRBJ2-3; the D gene is possibly TRBD1 (6 bases). V lost 5 bases, J lost 3 bases, and 21 bases lay in between. Germline values: CDR1 GTSNPN, CDR2 SVGIG (reference sequence). CDR3 length equals 16 residues.

V is TRBV7-6 and J is TRBJ2-1; D is perhaps TRBD1 or TRBD2 (5 bases each). Trimming shortened V by 5 bases and J by 2 bases, and 16 bases separated the two germline ends. CDR1 is SGHVS and CDR2 is FNYEAQ in the germline V gene. This CDR3 contains 16 residues. The CDR3 reads CASSNTWGTTYNEQFF. Written as DNA, the CDR3 is TGTGCCAGCAGCAACACCTGGGGGACGACCTACAATGAGCAGTTCTTC.

This clonotype was counted at least ten times. The chain combines TRBV7-6 with TRBJ1-4, with D possibly being TRBD1 (6 bases). CDR1 SGHVS and CDR2 FNYEAQ come from the germline V gene. The CDR3 runs 17 residues. Trimming stripped 1 base from V and 4 bases from J, with 16 bases between. CDR3 region: CASSLGMRGQSNEKLFF. The CDR3 DNA reads TGTGCCAGCAGCTTAGGTATGAGAGGACAGAGTAATGAAAAACTGTTTTTT.

This chain uses TRBV12-3 or TRBV12-4 with TRBJ1-5, with a weak D call TRBD1 (6 bases). With 6 bases removed from V and 2 bases from J, the gap between germline ends came to 20 bases. This CDR3 is 17 amino acids long. The CDR3 nucleotides read TGTGCCAGCAGCCCACGGATGCAGGGGCTTGGCAATCAGCCCCAGCATTTT. Amino acids: CASSPRMQGLGNQPQHF.

This clonotype was observed a handful of times. The chain links TRBV10-3 to TRBJ1-5; 7 bases are a match to TRBD1. V gave up 6 bases and J gave up 3 bases; unmatched junction bases: 2. This CDR3 is 13 amino acids long. CDR1 is ENHRY, CDR2 SYGVKD, per germline. This CDR3 is CAIRGQTNQPQHF. CDR3 bases: TGTGCCATCAGGGGACAGACCAATCAGCCCCAGCATTTT.

On this clonotype: A single base separates this from a much larger clone, so it may be a read error. This rearrangement joins TRBV28 to TRBJ1-1; D is possibly TRBD1 (6 bases). Germline V gene data show CDR1 as MDHEN and CDR2 as SYDVKM. This CDR3 has 15 amino acids. The CDR3 sequence: CAGSYPGHLNTEAFF. The CDR3 coding sequence is TGTGCCGGCAGTTACCCGGGACACTTGAACACTGAAGCTTTCTTT.

This clonotype has just a few counts. CDR3 residues: CASSLAGGNSYNEQFF. The CDR3 region has the DNA TGCGCCAGCAGCTTGGCCGGGGGAAACTCCTACAATGAGCAGTTCTTC. This rearrangement joins TRBV5-1 to TRBJ2-1, with D perhaps matching TRBD2 (6 bases). The V gene lost 0 bases and the J gene lost 0 bases, with 10 bases spanning the gap. This CDR3 has 16 amino acids. In germline, CDR1 is SGHRS, CDR2 YFSETQ.

By share of the sample, this clonotype is medium-sized. This chain links TRBV6-5 with TRBJ1-2, with D perhaps TRBD1 (5 bases). The CDR3 covers 15 residues. Trimming pared 0 bases from V and 4 bases from J, leaving 12 bases between. Germline values: CDR1 MNHEY, CDR2 SVGAGI. The CDR3 DNA reads TGTGCCAGCAGTTACTCGAAGGGGATGGGCTATGGCTACACCTTC. It translates to CASSYSKGMGYGYTF.

The chain joins TRBV9 to TRBJ1-1; the D is unclear. Germline V CDR1 and CDR2: SGDLS, YYNGEE. Trimming left V 4 bases short and J 1 base short, with 14 bases between. This CDR3 is built from 15 residues. CDR3 in DNA: TGTGCCAGCAGCCCCCGGGGAGGCACGAACACTGAAGCTTTCTTT. It specifies CASSPRGGTNTEAFF.

This clonotype was observed at least ten times. This chain uses TRBV20-1 with TRBJ2-1; 11 nucleotides agree with TRBD2. The J segment lost 0 bases and the V segment lost 3 bases, leaving 4 bases of the junction unmatched. The CDR3 runs 16 residues. Germline assignment: CDR1 DFQATT and CDR2 SNEGSKA (reference sequence). The CDR3 here is CSARGTSGSSYNEQFF. The CDR3 DNA follows: TGCAGTGCTAGGGGCACTAGCGGGAGCTCCTACAATGAGCAGTTCTTC.

This clonotype was picked up one time. This chain links TRBV3-1 with TRBJ2-3, with 11 positions matching TRBD2. Germline V gene sequence: CDR1 LGHDT, CDR2 YNNKEL (reference sequence). The V gene end was trimmed by 1 base and the J gene end by 0 bases; junction bases not matched to a gene: 0. CDR3 length equals 16 residues. This CDR3 is CASSQGLAGSTDTQYF. The CDR3 DNA sequence: TGTGCCAGCAGCCAAGGACTAGCGGGGAGCACAGATACGCAGTATTTT.

This clonotype has a handful of counts. The V gene is TRBV7-8, the J gene TRBJ2-5, with a possible D match to TRBD2 (6 bases). Germline CDR1 SGHVS, CDR2 FQNEAQ. This CDR3 has 14 amino acids. The V end lost 5 bases, the J end lost 5 bases, and 15 bases lay between the germline ends. This chain's CDR3 is CASSDGRGTETQYF. The CDR3 DNA is TGTGCCAGCAGCGACGGGCGCGGGACGGAGACCCAGTACTTC.

With respect to this clonotype: It is likely a read error, because the conserved phenylalanine at the end of the CDR3 is missing. The limits of the CDR3 on the DNA are not certain, so only TCRdb's listed CDR3 is given. The chain is built from TRBV3-1 and TRBJ2-3; the table's TRBD2 call for D was not verified on the DNA. Germline-derived CDR1 and CDR2 are LGHDT and YNNKEL (reference sequence). Ends included, the CDR3 has 13 residues. CDR3 sequence: CASSPSQRDPAGL.

The genes are TRBV7-2 and TRBJ1-6; tentative D call: TRBD1 (6 bases). V shed 4 bases and J shed 5 bases, with 12 bases lying between them. This CDR3 spans 15 amino acids. In germline, CDR1 is SGHTA, CDR2 FQGNSA. The CDR3 coding sequence is TGTGCCAGCAGCTACCGGGACATAGATAATTCACCCCTCCACTTT. Protein: CASSYRDIDNSPLHF. The variable domain in full, with the rest retrieved from reference TRBV7-2 and TRBJ1-6, is GAGVSQSPSNKVTEKGKDVELRCDPISGHTALYWYRQSLGQGLEFLIYFQGNSAPDKSGLPSDRFSAERTGGSVSTLTIQRTQQEDSAVYLCASSYRDIDNSPLHFGNGTRLTVT.

The rearrangement joins TRBV5-1 to TRBJ1-2, with TRBD1 identical over 7 bases. The CDR3 extends over 14 amino acids. Unmatched junction bases numbered 3, after V lost 0 bases and J lost 4 bases. Germline CDR1 is SGHRS and CDR2 is YFSETQ. This CDR3 reads CASSLGQGGYGYTF. The CDR3 region has the DNA TGCGCCAGCAGCTTGGGACAGGGCGGCTATGGCTACACCTTC.

This chain uses TRBV20-1 with TRBJ1-4; D unclear. The CDR3 consists of 15 residues. Germline CDR1 reads DFQATT; CDR2 reads SNEGSKA (reference sequence). The germline V and J ends were trimmed by 5 bases and 3 bases, with 16 bases remaining between them. The CDR3 sequence is CSAGLTSGSNEKLFF. CDR3 nucleotides: TGCAGTGCTGGCCTTACGTCCGGCTCTAATGAAAAACTGTTTTTT.

The V gene is TRBV28, the J gene TRBJ1-4; the D gene is possibly TRBD1 (5 bases). The CDR3 spans 15 residues. Trimming shortened V by 5 bases and J by 3 bases, and 13 bases separated the two germline ends. From germline, CDR1 is MDHEN and CDR2 SYDVKM. In nucleotides, the CDR3 is TGTGCCAGCAGTCGGCGGGGGATATCTAATGAAAAACTGTTTTTT. Its protein product is CASSRRGISNEKLFF.

The sample holds a few counts of this clonotype. J is TRBJ1-2 and V is TRBV6-5; no definite D call. Germline loops: CDR1 MNHEY, CDR2 SVGAGI. V gave up 0 bases and J gave up 6 bases, with 17 bases separating them. This CDR3 has 16 amino acids. CDR3 in DNA: TGTGCCAGCAGTTACTCGAACTTGGGCAGGCCCAATGGCTACACCTTC. Translated: CASSYSNLGRPNGYTF.

This clonotype was counted ten times or more. The chain recombines TRBV12-3 or TRBV12-4 with TRBJ1-2; 9 positions agree with TRBD1. V was pared by 5 bases and J by 4 bases, with 11 bases of the junction left unmatched. The CDR3 consists of 16 residues. This CDR3 is CASSAGQGRRGYGYTF. Written as DNA, the CDR3 is TGTGCCAGCAGTGCGGGACAGGGTCGCCGGGGCTATGGCTACACCTTC.

On this clonotype itself: At one end, the junction sequence differs from germline, possibly due to a read error. The CDR3 sequence: CAGSFLSGGPDTQYF. The CDR3 nucleotides are TGTGCCGGCAGTTTTCTTAGCGGGGGACCAGATACGCAGTATTTT. V and J are TRBV28 and TRBJ2-3; 9 nucleotides agree with TRBD2. Looked up from germline, CDR1 is MDHEN and CDR2 is SYDVKM. The CDR3 length is 15 residues. The full variable domain, rest sourced from reference TRBV28 and TRBJ2-3, is DVKVTQSSRYLVKRTGEKVFLECVQDMDHENMFWYRQDPGLGLRLIYFSYDVKMKEKGDIPEGYSVSREKKERFSLILESASTNQTSMYLCAGSFLSGGPDTQYFGPGTRLTVL.

This clonotype was picked up a small number of times. The rearrangement joins TRBV12-3 or TRBV12-4 to TRBJ2-6; tentative D call: TRBD1 (6 bases). CDR3 length: 17 residues. The ends were cut back, 1 base at V and 4 bases at J, with 14 bases in the middle. The CDR3 DNA reads TGTGCCAGCAGTTTAGGGCAGGGGATAGGCGGGGCCAACGTCCTGACTTTC. This translates into CASSLGQGIGGANVLTF.

This clonotype was seen only a few times. A read error may produce the germline difference seen at one junction end. The V gene is TRBV5-1, the J gene TRBJ2-6, with D possibly being TRBD1 (6 bases). CDR1 SGHRS and CDR2 YFSETQ come from the germline V gene. The CDR3 consists of 17 residues. The CDR3 DNA sequence: TGCGCCAGCAGCGTGCGACAGGCTAACTCTGGGACCAACGTCCTGACTTTC. It is translated as CASSVRQANSGTNVLTF. Drawing the rest from reference TRBV5-1 and TRBJ2-6, the complete variable domain is KAGVTQTPRYLIKTRGQQVTLSCSPISGHRSVSWYQQTPGQGLQFLFEYFSETQRNKGNFPGRFSGRQFSNSRSEMNVSTLELGDSALYLCASSVRQANSGTNVLTFGAGSRLTVL.

This clonotype was seen many times. The J gene is TRBJ2-7, the V gene TRBV20-1; D is perhaps TRBD2 (5 bases). V was cut by 6 bases and J by 3 bases, with 15 bases left in between. The CDR3 is made up of 13 amino acids. Germline lookup yields CDR1 DFQATT and CDR2 SNEGSKA (reference sequence). The CDR3 region is CSAPGQGGYEQYF. CDR3 in DNA: TGCAGTGCCCCGGGCCAAGGAGGCTACGAGCAGTACTTC.

This clonotype was picked up a small number of times. The V gene is TRBV20-1, the J gene TRBJ2-1; D is unclear. V shed 1 base and J shed 8 bases, with 6 bases lying between them. Germline V gene lookup returns CDR1 DFQATT and CDR2 SNEGSKA (reference sequence). There are 11 residues in the CDR3. The CDR3 loop is CSARASYEQFF. Here the CDR3 DNA reads TGCAGTGCTAGAGCCTCTTATGAGCAGTTCTTC.

This clonotype was counted once. This chain links TRBV5-1 with TRBJ2-3; TRBD2 agrees at 10 bases. The germline gives CDR1 SGHRS, CDR2 YFSETQ. This CDR3 comprises 17 residues. Trimming removed 3 bases from V and 4 bases from J; junction bases left unmatched: 11. CDR3 amino acids: CASSWASGGPAADTQYF. The CDR3 bases are TGCGCCAGCAGCTGGGCTAGCGGGGGTCCCGCGGCAGATACGCAGTATTTT.

Comment on this clonotype: A read error may account for a junction end that differs from germline. The chain combines TRBV7-2 with TRBJ1-3; D perhaps matches TRBD1 (5 bases). CDR1 is SGHTA and CDR2 is FQGNSA in the germline V gene. The CDR3 contains 17 residues. CDR3 coding DNA: TGTGCCAGCAACTTATTCGTTGGCAGGGTTTCTGGAAACACCATATATTTT. This sequence encodes CASNLFVGRVSGNTIYF.

This clonotype was found a few times. The chain carries TRBV9 and TRBJ2-3, with TRBD2 matching 8 bases. Germline CDR1 reads SGDLS; CDR2 reads YYNGEE. The CDR3 has 15 amino acids. After removal of 0 bases from V and 3 bases from J, the junction contained 3 bases not matched to a gene. In DNA, the CDR3 is TGTGCCAGCAGCGTAGGGCTAGCGGGTACAGATACGCAGTATTTT. Translating it yields CASSVGLAGTDTQYF.

This chain joins TRBV20-1 and TRBJ1-5; a possible D gene is TRBD1 (6 bases). With 0 bases removed from V and 11 bases from J, the gap between germline ends came to 20 bases. The CDR3 is made up of 15 amino acids. Germline lookup yields CDR1 DFQATT and CDR2 SNEGSKA (reference sequence). CDR3 sequence (DNA): TGCAGTGCTAGAGATCCCAAGGACAGCTCACGGGCCCAGCATTTT. Encoded protein: CSARDPKDSSRAQHF.

A few counts support this clonotype. The V and J genes are TRBV24-1 and TRBJ1-2; TRBD1 matches at 11 bases. V dropped 2 bases and J dropped 2; count of bases not matched to a gene: 3. CDR3 length equals 16 residues. From germline, CDR1 is KGHDR and CDR2 SFDVKD. CDR3: CATSDSGTGGNYGYTF. The CDR3 nucleotides are TGTGCCACCAGTGATTCCGGGACAGGGGGGAACTATGGCTACACCTTC.

This rearrangement joins TRBV5-1 to TRBJ2-5; TRBD2 agrees at 15 bases. CDR1 is SGHRS and CDR2 is YFSETQ in the germline V gene. V was clipped by 4 bases and J by 5 bases; unmatched bases: 3. This CDR3 region has 15 residues. CDR3 in amino acids: CASSLGLAGGETQYF. As DNA, the CDR3 is TGCGCCAGCAGCCTCGGACTAGCGGGAGGGGAGACCCAGTACTTC.